This section outlines one TCR beta chain sequence together with its context. This clone was observed a single time. The antigen it recognizes is unknown. No base quality information exists; no much larger clone differs at one position. The library was obtained by the immunoSEQ multiplex PCR assay. For the multiplex PCR, a mixture combining 60 forward primers for TCR Vbeta segments and 13 reverse primers for TCR Jbeta segments was used. A multiplex PCR assay on genomic DNA amplified the CDR3 region of rearranged TCR beta genes. The amplified TCR beta libraries were sequenced on the Illumina HiSeq System as 87-base-pair reads. As for how the authors treated the data: A later analysis tallied 75 million to 95 million unique TCR beta chains across the 600 to 700 repertoires, and approximately 12 million of those chains were shared by two or more donors. A nearest-neighbor algorithm error-corrected the raw reads and collapsed the reads into unique sequences, merging closely related sequences to remove PCR and sequencing errors. To assign V, D and J gene segments, CDR3 sequences were aligned to IMGT reference sequences. For a sequence to be retained, a match of at least six nucleotides to both a V gene segment and a J gene segment was required. Rearrangements were called productive when the CDR3 lacked stop codons and stayed in frame with V and J; all others were non-productive. CDR3 was defined according to IMGT convention as the region running from the second conserved V-encoded cysteine to the conserved J-encoded phenylalanine. In an earlier analysis of around 600 of the donors, sequences lacking an unambiguous match to a single V gene segment were excluded. In an earlier analysis of around 590 of the donors, a V segment was called functional when productive rearrangements were above 56.7%, and segregating when the standard deviation between donors exceeded 5%. A statistical classification framework was built to diagnose cytomegalovirus status from the catalog of TCR beta chain sequences. In a later analysis, TCR nucleotide sequences were compared against IMGT/GENE-DB human TR gene sequences so that V and J genes could be assigned. Using the TCRdist pipeline, a later analysis assigned CDR3 sequences along with most-parsimonious VDJ recombination scenarios. A later analysis defined each TCR beta chain by its CDR3 amino acid sequence plus V-gene family, and excluded reads lacking a unique V-gene family. To address suspected cross-contamination and a sequencing artifact, a later analysis removed approximately 600 highly shared, low-generation-probability nucleotide sequences. In a later analysis, a clonal expansion index was calculated for each public chain from normalized within-repertoire ranks of inferred template counts. Generation probabilities in a later analysis came from a VDJ recombination model fitted to out-of-frame rearrangements, and those results were checked against IGoR. In a later analysis, TCR-TCR, TCR-HLA and TCR-CMV co-occurrence was scored with hypergeometric tests, and a repertoire-size bias correction was applied to TCR pairs. False discovery rates were estimated in a later analysis by permuting HLA or CMV assignments 20 times. In a later analysis, co-occurring TCRs were grouped using DBSCAN, and TCRdist sequence similarity was added for clustering within HLA-allele-positive subsets. Repertoires with fewer than 30,000 or more than 120,000 public chains were left out of co-occurrence clustering, as were several repertoires with anomalous nucleotide sharing. What TCRdb holds here is the immuneACCESS table cut down to in-frame rearrangements. Part of the clones is not present; checked against another copy, under half of the missing clones reflect an unresolved V gene, and the others are unexplained. The V and J calls and clone size were taken over from that table, and D and trimming were inferred from the DNA. This sample is represented by roughly 100,000 clones; roughly three quarters of them were singletons. The leading ten clones occupy 1% to 1.5% of the sample.

The cohort comprised around 690 healthy bone marrow donors. All cohort members were sampled while nominally healthy, although unrecorded immune exposures were likely present. The donor tested CMV seronegative and was one of the 352 seronegative cohort members. A peripheral blood sample was collected from each donor, and TCR beta sequencing was performed on peripheral blood mononuclear cells. The Qiagen DNeasy Blood Extraction Kit was used to extract genomic DNA from the blood cell samples. This sample stems from a study of cytomegalovirus exposure and HLA in healthy donors (dated 2017 in TCRdb). Study-level background: According to an earlier analysis of 587 of the donors, about 179 million T cells yielded 120 million or so unique TCR beta sequences and approximately 280 Gb of sequence data. A few DR-DQ haplotypes were treated as single units for association and clustering because of strong linkage in the cohort. Every repertoire in the discovery cohort had been generated on one and the same sequencing platform. Both class I and class II loci were covered by HLA typing, at four-digit resolution. In the later analysis, no new phenotypic data were used to find candidate immune exposures; instead, reliance was placed on TCR beta sequences and their occurrence across donors. Donor age, sex, ethnicity and CMV serostatus were compiled alongside the repertoire data. High-throughput TCR immunosequencing, statistical association of individual TCRs with disease status, and machine learning were combined to predict cytomegalovirus infection status. To study patterns of TCR occurrence, a later analysis re-analyzed previously published TCR beta repertoires from around 660 donors and added high-resolution HLA genotyping. In a later genetic analysis, genome-wide SNP genotypes for about three fifths of the roughly 670 donors were used, and that subset was treated as a discovery cohort. An early release that covered roughly 600 HLA-typed donors contained approximately 300 gigabases of sequencing data and 75 million to 100 million unique TCR sequences. An earlier analysis of around 580 of the donors used high-throughput TCR beta sequencing to judge whether each TCR beta V gene segment behaved as functional or pseudogenic. Along with the approximately 600-subject first cohort, a separate validation cohort of over 90 different subjects was used. The number of typed donors differed by locus: about 629-630 for A, B, C, DRB1 and DQB1; about 520 for DQA1; 606 for DPA1; and roughly 450 for DPB1. Of the approximately 400 genotyped donors, approximately 82% fell in the genetic ancestry cluster associated with self-reported Caucasian donors. Across under 500 genotyped donors of the cohort, an average of about 240,000 unique TCR beta nucleotide sequences per donor were sequenced, and about a sixth of those sequences were non-productive. The study aimed to test whether signatures of past pathogen exposure could be identified by cataloging public T cell receptors. The study used immunosequencing to profile the T cell repertoires of 666 subjects and linked those repertoires to cytomegalovirus serostatus. Here is what the overall study found, with its caveats: The classifier was reported to diagnose cytomegalovirus status with high specificity and sensitivity in both the original cohort and the validation cohort. A further reported finding was that TCR beta sequences accurately predicted the HLA-A and HLA-B alleles for most subjects in the first cohort. About 15 rarely observed V segments, including chromosome 9 orphons, were excluded from the earlier analysis of some 590 of the donors because counts were too low. This cohort had only TCR beta chains sequenced, and the lack of alpha or paired-chain data limited which features could be detected. Several of the top co-occurrence clusters appeared to be linked to parvovirus B19, influenza, CMV and Epstein-Barr virus, according to a later analysis. Broadly in line with IMGT annotations, most TCR beta V segments showed up in productive rearrangements about 90% or about 30% of the time in an earlier analysis of 450 to 600 of the donors. Presence/absence analyses assumed roughly uniform sequencing depth across donors, an assumption that may not hold. A group of highly shared sequence variants was considered likely to be a technical artifact of the sequencing pipeline. At a false discovery rate of 0.05, a later analysis linked about 17,000 TCR beta sequences to specific HLA alleles. Compared with equally common non-associated chains, HLA-associated TCR beta chains in a later analysis were more clonally expanded and had lower generation probabilities. Because HLA typing was missing for some donors at each locus, association tests included only the typed subset. According to the authors, the approach could potentially be generalized to other disease states and immunological phenotypes. According to a later analysis, TCR association rates differed among HLA loci, with DRB1 alleles showing the most associated TCRs and HLA-C alleles showing the fewest. Three of the identified cytomegalovirus-associated TCR beta chains were confirmed in vitro to be specific for cytomegalovirus antigens. When HLA alleles, especially DR and DQ, strongly co-occurred, attributing TCR associations to individual alleles was difficult. Because the 87-base-pair reads could not distinguish some IMGT-functional V segments, including TRBV6-2 and TRBV6-3, those segments were excluded. A later genetic analysis reported fewer N-insertions in productive TCRs among donors in an Asian-associated ancestry cluster than the roughly 720-donor mean. A total of fewer than 200 TCR beta chains were listed by the study as associated with cytomegalovirus. Most CMV-associated TCR beta chains appeared to be HLA-restricted in a later analysis, and the HLA associations seemed to be driven largely by CMV exposure. While some public TCRs were present in many individuals, most TCR sequences turned up only very rarely across donors. Correlated functional status among segregating V segments might reflect linkage disequilibrium, but an unknown experimental factor could not be ruled out. In a later genetic analysis, a missense DCLRE1C variant was associated with V-gene and J-gene trimming of TCR beta chains, and the association was replicated in an independent cohort. For the cohort, immune exposure information was limited to CMV serostatus.

The germline ends are 20 bases apart after V is trimmed by 5 bases and J by 1 base. From the cysteine through the phenylalanine, the CDR3 covers 17 amino acids. Only the CDR3 portion is preserved as DNA: 51 bases, with reading frame beginning at the first base. Looking up the germline V gene yields CDR1 SGDLS and CDR2 YYNGEE. This clonotype originated in a middle-aged man in good health and CMV-seronegative. Recombination joined TRBV9 with TRBJ2-3, with the D gene too uncertain to name. The sample comprised PBMCs. The DNA sequence is TGTGCCAGCAGTCCTTGGGCATCAACCTCCCGCACAGATACGCAGTATTTT. The encoded protein is CASSPWASTSRTDTQYF.